Shown below are 8 T cell receptor beta chains from a single sample sequenced in a study of human T cells and chemical hapten exposure. Time point defined: patch test 1, 2 weeks after DPC sensitization. The treatment is: therapeutic diphenylcyclopropenone sensitization with weekly scalp DPC. TCRdb re-analysed the RACE reads in MiXCR, keeping a single row per CDR3 protein. The data contain 150,000 to 200,000 distinct CDR3 sequences, about 15% of them singletons. Sequencing used whole blood, obtained in connection with sensitization to the hapten diphenylcyclopropenone (DPC). These receptors all stem from a woman younger than 45 with alopecia areata. Some clones in this sample may be carry-over from other donors' samples.

This clonotype occurred a few times. J is TRBJ2-2 and V is TRBV5-1; the match to TRBD2 covers 11 bases. V was pared by 4 bases and J by 0 bases, with 5 bases of the junction left unmatched. The CDR3 length is 17 residues. Germline lookup yields CDR1 SGHRS and CDR2 YFSETQ. The CDR3 nucleotides are TGCGCCAGCAGCAGGGGACTAGCGGCAACGAACACCGGGGAGCTGTTTTTT. Translated, it gives CASSRGLAATNTGELFF.

V usage is TRBV11-3 and J usage is TRBJ2-7; the match to TRBD1 covers 9 bases. The CDR3 loop spans 14 amino acids. CDR1 SGHNT and CDR2 YENEEA come from the germline V gene. V was pared by 5 bases and J by 4 bases, with 6 bases of the junction left unmatched. DNA of the CDR3: TGTGCCAGCAGCCCCCGGGACAGGGTGTACGAGCAGTACTTC. This codes for CASSPRDRVYEQYF.

The chain joins TRBV6-5 to TRBJ1-2; D unresolved. CDR3 length: 13 amino acids. In germline, CDR1 is MNHEY, CDR2 SVGAGI. V gave up 2 bases and J gave up 4 bases, with 8 bases separating them. This chain's CDR3 is CASSYRGGYGYTF. The CDR3, as DNA: TGTGCCAGCAGTTACCGTGGCGGCTATGGCTACACCTTC.

This clonotype was counted a few times. This rearrangement joins TRBV28 to TRBJ1-2; D remains ambiguous. The CDR3 has 12 amino acids. The germline CDR1 and CDR2 sequences are MDHEN and SYDVKM. V was shortened by 7 bases and J by 8 bases, with 14 bases between the two germline ends. CDR3 DNA: TGTGCCAGCACTTCCCGGCCAGAAGGCTACACCTTC. This sequence encodes CASTSRPEGYTF.

The chain has TRBV27 and TRBJ1-5, with 7 bases matching TRBD1. Losses at the gene ends were 2 bases for V and 11 bases for J; bases not matched to a gene: 6. CDR1 and CDR2 from the germline V gene are MNHEY and SMNVEV (reference sequence). The CDR3 contains 13 residues. CDR3 residues: CASSLQRQGAQHF. The CDR3 DNA reads as TGTGCCAGCAGTTTACAAAGACAGGGTGCCCAGCATTTT.

Only a few counts were recorded for this clonotype. J is TRBJ2-7 and V is TRBV29-1; 7 bases line up with TRBD2. Trimming removed 6 bases from V and 3 bases from J; junction bases left unmatched: 2. This CDR3 is 11 amino acids long. Germline values: CDR1 SQVTM, CDR2 ANQGSEA. For the CDR3, the DNA is TGCAGCGTCGGGACTAACTACGAGCAGTACTTC. Protein product: CSVGTNYEQYF.

V and J are TRBV28 and TRBJ2-2; 10 nucleotides line up with TRBD1. There are 15 residues in the CDR3. V was pared by 6 bases and J by 5 bases, with 6 bases of the junction left unmatched. From germline, CDR1 is MDHEN and CDR2 SYDVKM. As DNA, the CDR3 is TGTGCCAGCAGGCGACAGGGGGCGCAGACCGGGGAGCTGTTTTTT. Translation gives CASRRQGAQTGELFF. Full variable domain (remainder filled in from reference TRBV28 and TRBJ2-2): DVKVTQSSRYLVKRTGEKVFLECVQDMDHENMFWYRQDPGLGLRLIYFSYDVKMKEKGDIPEGYSVSREKKERFSLILESASTNQTSMYLCASRRQGAQTGELFFGEGSRLTVL.

This clonotype was recorded at least ten times. V is TRBV12-3 or TRBV12-4 and J is TRBJ1-5; 7 bases are a match to TRBD1. V was pared by 1 base and J by 7 bases, with 7 bases of the junction left unmatched. The CDR3 length is 15 residues. CDR3 sequence reads: CASSLDRGVGQPQHF. In nucleotides, the CDR3 is TGTGCCAGCAGTTTAGACAGGGGCGTTGGACAGCCCCAGCATTTT.